These T cell receptor beta chains were read from a single sample in a study of follicular helper T cells after annual influenza vaccination. TCRdb's copy holds only in-frame clones and misses some; the assay was immunoSEQ multiplex PCR. The data contain about 10,000 clones, 80% to 90% of them seen just once; the ten biggest clones take up 0.47%. Sequenced material: CXCR5+ CD38- circulating T follicular helper cells from blood, taken 7 days after influenza vaccination. All receptors derive from an adult who received the influenza vaccine. Each CDR3 is given with its conserved first and last residue. D genes are given only for firm matches. Some rows mark clone size as missing; the rest say once, few, many or name a class of expanded clone.

CASSLKPPGSENYGYTF	TGCGCCAGCAGCCTGAAGCCCCCCGGCTCAGAAAACTATGGCTACACCTTC	TRBV5-1	NA	TRBJ1-2	NA
CAISAGLALRDTQYF	TGTGCCATCAGCGCGGGACTAGCGCTTCGAGATACGCAGTATTTT	TRBV10-3	TRBD2	TRBJ2-3	NA
CASSYEGQGYGYTF	TGTGCCAGCAGTTACGAGGGGCAGGGATATGGCTACACCTTC	TRBV6-6	NA	TRBJ1-2	NA
CASSDSQRRPYNEQFF	TGTGCCAGCAGTGACTCTCAGCGTCGGCCTTACAATGAGCAGTTCTTC	TRBV6-4	NA	TRBJ2-1	NA
CASSLRVSSNIQYF	TGTGCCAGCAGCTTACGGGTATCGAGCAACATTCAGTACTTC	TRBV7-2	NA	TRBJ2-4	NA
CAWSSYGNYGYTF	TGTGCCTGGAGTAGTTACGGAAACTATGGCTACACCTTC	TRBV30	NA	TRBJ1-2	NA
CASSRTKPDTQYF	TGCGCCAGCAGCCGGACTAAACCAGATACGCAGTATTTT	TRBV4-3	NA	TRBJ2-3	NA
CASSLEPGENTEAFF	TGTGCCAGCAGCTTGGAACCAGGGGAGAACACTGAAGCTTTCTTT	TRBV5-4	NA	TRBJ1-1	NA
CASGLGGTSTDTQYF	TGTGCTAGTGGTTTGGGAGGGACTAGCACAGATACGCAGTATTTT	TRBV12-5	NA	TRBJ2-3	NA
CACDHQGTGNTIYF	TGTGCCTGTGACCACCAGGGAACTGGAAACACCATATATTTT	TRBV30	NA	TRBJ1-3	few
CASSIRGQVGTGELFF	TGTGCCAGTAGTATAAGGGGGCAGGTTGGCACCGGGGAGCTGTTTTTT	TRBV19	TRBD1	TRBJ2-2	NA
CASSEGRDREKLFF	TGTGCCAGCAGTGAAGGCAGGGATCGGGAAAAACTGTTTTTT	TRBV6-1	NA	TRBJ1-4	NA
CASRFSRPNRGYNEQFF	TGTGCAAGTCGCTTTAGCCGCCCTAATCGGGGGTACAATGAGCAGTTCTTC	TRBV12-2	NA	TRBJ2-1	NA
CASSPYPDRVIYGYTF	TGTGCCAGCAGCCCATACCCGGACAGGGTTATCTATGGCTACACCTTC	TRBV9	TRBD1	TRBJ1-2	NA
CASSTLLGRPNEQFF	TGTGCCAGTAGTACGCTCCTCGGACGCCCCAATGAGCAGTTCTTC	TRBV19	NA	TRBJ2-1	NA
CASSGDWSYEQYF	TGCGCCAGCAGCGGGGACTGGTCCTACGAGCAGTACTTC	TRBV5-1	NA	TRBJ2-7	NA
CASMRQNWEKLFF	TGTGCCAGCATGAGACAAAATTGGGAAAAACTGTTTTTT	TRBV6-1	NA	TRBJ1-4	NA
CASSSREGTDTQYF	TGTGCCAGCAGCAGCCGGGAGGGCACAGATACGCAGTATTTT	TRBV6-6	TRBD2	TRBJ2-3	NA
CAISETYRVNGYTF	TGTGCCATCAGTGAGACCTACAGGGTGAATGGCTACACCTTC	TRBV10-3	NA	TRBJ1-2	NA
CASSLAWQGSGYTF	TGCGCCAGCAGCTTGGCCTGGCAGGGCAGTGGCTACACCTTC	TRBV5-1	NA	TRBJ1-2	NA
CASSLKSNAGRNTGELFF	TGTGCCAGCAGCTTAAAATCGAACGCGGGGCGGAACACCGGGGAGCTGTTTTTT	TRBV7-3	NA	TRBJ2-2	NA
CASSHPGRADEKLFF	TGCGCCAGCAGCCATCCCGGCAGGGCGGATGAAAAACTGTTTTTT	TRBV4-1	NA	TRBJ1-4	NA
CASSPTGNQPQHF	TGCGCCAGCAGCCCCACAGGAAATCAGCCCCAGCATTTT	TRBV5-1	NA	TRBJ1-5	NA
CASSSGTSGGMDEQFF	TGTGCCAGCAGTTCCGGGACTAGCGGGGGGATGGATGAGCAGTTCTTC	TRBV5-8	TRBD2	TRBJ2-1	NA
CASSFGGPDTQYF	TGTGCCAGCAGCTTCGGAGGTCCAGATACGCAGTATTTT	TRBV7-2	NA	TRBJ2-3	NA
CASSTSEGGGQEKLFF	TGTGCCAGTAGTACCTCAGAGGGAGGAGGTCAGGAAAAACTGTTTTTT	TRBV19	NA	TRBJ1-4	NA
CASLPTGTGAYEQYF	TGTGCCAGCCTTCCTACCGGGACAGGGGCCTACGAGCAGTACTTC	TRBV6-5	TRBD1	TRBJ2-7	NA
CASSQGIAQHARNTIYF	TGTGCCAGCAGTCAGGGAATAGCACAACACGCACGAAACACCATATATTTT	TRBV21-1	NA	TRBJ1-3	once
CASESAGDPYGYTF	TGTGCCAGCGAGTCGGCAGGGGACCCCTATGGCTACACCTTC	TRBV19	NA	TRBJ1-2	NA
CASSLQGVGTDTQYF	TGTGCCAGCAGCTTACAGGGAGTTGGCACAGATACGCAGTATTTT	TRBV7-9	NA	TRBJ2-3	NA
CASRPGRGLSGPQHF	TGTGCCAGCAGACCCGGACGGGGATTATCAGGGCCCCAGCATTTT	TRBV6-5	NA	TRBJ1-5	NA
CASSLRGPSETQYF	TGTGCCAGCAGCTTGAGGGGGCCATCTGAGACCCAGTACTTC	TRBV11-2	TRBD1	TRBJ2-5	NA
CASMDRMNTEAFF	TGCGCCAGTATGGACAGGATGAACACTGAAGCTTTCTTT	TRBV5-1	TRBD1	TRBJ1-1	NA
CAWSVAQNIQYF	TGTGCCTGGAGTGTGGCACAAAACATTCAGTACTTC	TRBV30	NA	TRBJ2-4	NA
CASRTGSSLGAFF	TGTGCCAGCCGCACAGGGAGCTCATTGGGTGCTTTCTTT	TRBV18	NA	TRBJ1-1	once
CASSISGDTQYF	TGTGCCAGTAGTATTAGCGGAGATACGCAGTATTTT	TRBV19	NA	TRBJ2-3	NA
CAISESGDRKVGDTQYF	TGTGCCATCAGTGAGTCGGGGGACAGGAAAGTTGGAGATACGCAGTATTTT	TRBV10-3	TRBD1	TRBJ2-3	NA
CASSFGQYEQYF	TGTGCCAGCAGCTTTGGACAGTACGAGCAGTACTTC	TRBV7-9	NA	TRBJ2-7	NA
CASSQDGRELFF	TGTGCCAGCAGCCAAGATGGGCGGGAGCTGTTTTTT	TRBV4-2	NA	TRBJ2-2	NA
CASSQEIGDRGYTF	TGTGCCAGCAGCCAAGAAATTGGGGACCGGGGCTACACCTTC	TRBV4-2	NA	TRBJ1-2	NA
CATKLKPRGGQRNYEQHF	TGTGCCACCAAACTGAAACCCAGGGGGGGGCAGAGGAACTACGAGCAGCACTTC	TRBV28	NA	TRBJ2-7	NA
CASSLTGGNEQFF	TGTGCCAGCAGTTTAACAGGGGGGAATGAGCAGTTCTTC	TRBV28	TRBD1	TRBJ2-1	NA
CATSRTGEITEAFF	TGTGCCACCTCCCGGACAGGGGAGATCACTGAAGCTTTCTTT	TRBV11-2	TRBD1	TRBJ1-1	NA
CASSLSSGRSTDTQYF	TGTGCCAGCAGCTTATCATCAGGAAGAAGCACAGATACGCAGTATTTT	TRBV7-9	NA	TRBJ2-3	once
CASTRGYSPLHF	TGTGCCAGCACCAGGGGTTATTCACCCCTCCACTTT	TRBV6-5	NA	TRBJ1-6	NA
CATSAGRMAPGPQHF	TGTGCCACCAGCGCAGGGCGTATGGCCCCGGGGCCCCAGCATTTT	TRBV15	NA	TRBJ1-5	few